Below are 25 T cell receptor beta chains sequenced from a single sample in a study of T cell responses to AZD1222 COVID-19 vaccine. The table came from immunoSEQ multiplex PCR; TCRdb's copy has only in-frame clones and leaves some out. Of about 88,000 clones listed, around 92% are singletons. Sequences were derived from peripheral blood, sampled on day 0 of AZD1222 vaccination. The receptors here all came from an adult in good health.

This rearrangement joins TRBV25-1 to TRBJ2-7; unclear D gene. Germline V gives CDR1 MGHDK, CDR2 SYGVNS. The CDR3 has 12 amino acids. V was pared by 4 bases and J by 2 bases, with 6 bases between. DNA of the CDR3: TGTGCCAGCAGTGCCATACCCTACGAGCAGTACTTC. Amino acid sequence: CASSAIPYEQYF.

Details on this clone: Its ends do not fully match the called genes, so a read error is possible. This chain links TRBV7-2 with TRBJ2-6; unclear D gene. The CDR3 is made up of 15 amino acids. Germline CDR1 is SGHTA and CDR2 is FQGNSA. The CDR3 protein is CASSLGFSGANVLTF. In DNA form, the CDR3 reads TGTGCCAGCAGCTTAGGCTTCTCTGGTGCCAACGTCCTGACTTTC.

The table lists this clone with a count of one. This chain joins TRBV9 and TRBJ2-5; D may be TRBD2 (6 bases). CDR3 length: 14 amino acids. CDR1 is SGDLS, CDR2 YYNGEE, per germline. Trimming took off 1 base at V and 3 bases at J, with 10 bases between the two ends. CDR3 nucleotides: TGTGCCAGCAGCGTATTCGGGGGAAAAGAGACCCAGTACTTC. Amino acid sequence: CASSVFGGKETQYF.

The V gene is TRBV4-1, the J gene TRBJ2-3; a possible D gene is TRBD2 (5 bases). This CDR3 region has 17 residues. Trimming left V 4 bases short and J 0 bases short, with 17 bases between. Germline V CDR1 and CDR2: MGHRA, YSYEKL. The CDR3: CASSLRSSGASTDTQYF. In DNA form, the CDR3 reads TGCGCCAGCAGCCTTCGATCGAGCGGAGCCAGCACAGATACGCAGTATTTT.

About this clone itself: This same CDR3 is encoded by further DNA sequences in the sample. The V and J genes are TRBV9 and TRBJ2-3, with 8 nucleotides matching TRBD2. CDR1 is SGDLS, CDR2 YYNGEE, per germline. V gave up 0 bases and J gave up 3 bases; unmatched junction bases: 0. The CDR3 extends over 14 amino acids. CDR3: CASSVGGRTDTQYF. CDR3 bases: TGTGCCAGCAGCGTAGGCGGGAGGACAGATACGCAGTATTTT.

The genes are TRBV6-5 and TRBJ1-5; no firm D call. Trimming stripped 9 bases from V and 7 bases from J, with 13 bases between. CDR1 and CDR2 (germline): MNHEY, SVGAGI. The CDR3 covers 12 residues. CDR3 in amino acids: CASGRIKQPQHF. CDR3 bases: TGTGCCAGTGGACGGATCAAACAGCCCCAGCATTTT.

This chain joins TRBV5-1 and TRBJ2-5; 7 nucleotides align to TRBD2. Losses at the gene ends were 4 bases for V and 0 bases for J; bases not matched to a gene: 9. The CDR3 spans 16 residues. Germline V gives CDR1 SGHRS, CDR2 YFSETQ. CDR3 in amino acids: CASSPTVRGNQETQYF. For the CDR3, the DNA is TGCGCCAGCAGCCCTACTGTGCGGGGGAACCAAGAGACCCAGTACTTC.

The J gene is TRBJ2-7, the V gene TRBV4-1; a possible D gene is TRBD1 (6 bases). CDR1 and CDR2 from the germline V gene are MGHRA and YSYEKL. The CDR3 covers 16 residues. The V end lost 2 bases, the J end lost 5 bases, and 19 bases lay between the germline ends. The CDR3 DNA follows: TGCGCCAGCAGCCAAAAGTCAGGGGTTCCTACGGACGAGCAGTACTTC. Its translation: CASSQKSGVPTDEQYF.

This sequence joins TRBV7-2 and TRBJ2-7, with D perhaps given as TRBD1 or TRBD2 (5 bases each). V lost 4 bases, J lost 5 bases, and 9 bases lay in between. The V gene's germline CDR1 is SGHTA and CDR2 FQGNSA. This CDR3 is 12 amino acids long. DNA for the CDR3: TGTGCCAGCAGCTGGGACGTCGACGAGCAGTACTTC. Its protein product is CASSWDVDEQYF.

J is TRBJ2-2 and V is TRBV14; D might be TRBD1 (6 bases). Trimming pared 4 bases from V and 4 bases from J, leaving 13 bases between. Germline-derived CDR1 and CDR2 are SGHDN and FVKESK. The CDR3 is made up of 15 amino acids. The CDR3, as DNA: TGTGCCAGCAGCCCCCCTGGGACAACCACCGGGGAGCTGTTTTTT. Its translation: CASSPPGTTTGELFF.

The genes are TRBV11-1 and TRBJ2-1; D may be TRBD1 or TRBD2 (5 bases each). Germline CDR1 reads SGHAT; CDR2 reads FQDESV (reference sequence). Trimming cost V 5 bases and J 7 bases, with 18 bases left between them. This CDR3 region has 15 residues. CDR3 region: CASSRGLGVSNEQFF. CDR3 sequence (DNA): TGTGCCAGCAGCCGGGGCCTTGGGGTTTCAAATGAGCAGTTCTTC.

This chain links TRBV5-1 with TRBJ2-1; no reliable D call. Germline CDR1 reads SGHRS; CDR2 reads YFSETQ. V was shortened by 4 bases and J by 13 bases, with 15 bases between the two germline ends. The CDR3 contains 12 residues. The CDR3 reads CASSPGRASQFF. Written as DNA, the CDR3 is TGCGCCAGCAGCCCGGGTCGAGCGTCACAGTTCTTC.

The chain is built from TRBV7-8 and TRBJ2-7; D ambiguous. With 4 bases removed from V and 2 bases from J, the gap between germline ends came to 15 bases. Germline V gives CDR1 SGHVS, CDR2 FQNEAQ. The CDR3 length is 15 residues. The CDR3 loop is CASSSSATIAYEQYF. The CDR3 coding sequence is TGTGCCAGCAGCTCATCCGCGACAATTGCCTACGAGCAGTACTTC. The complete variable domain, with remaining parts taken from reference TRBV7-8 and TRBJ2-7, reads GAGVSQSPRYKVAKRGQDVALRCDPISGHVSLFWYQQALGQGPEFLTYFQNEAQLDKSGLPSDRFFAERPEGSVSTLKIQRTQQEDSAVYLCASSSSATIAYEQYFGPGTRLTVT.

CDR3 residues: CASSQRALETQYF. The CDR3 bases are TGTGCCAGCAGCCAAAGGGCCCTAGAGACCCAGTACTTC. The J gene is TRBJ2-5, the V gene TRBV27; D is unresolved. The germline CDR1 and CDR2 sequences are MNHEY and SMNVEV (reference sequence). Trimming cost V 6 bases and J 4 bases, with 12 bases left between them. The CDR3 extends over 13 amino acids.

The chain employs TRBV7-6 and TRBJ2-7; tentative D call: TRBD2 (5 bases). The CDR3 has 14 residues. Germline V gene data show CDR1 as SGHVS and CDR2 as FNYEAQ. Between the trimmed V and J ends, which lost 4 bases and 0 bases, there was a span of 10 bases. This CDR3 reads CASSWGTSSYEQYF. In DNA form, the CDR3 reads TGTGCCAGCAGCTGGGGAACTAGCTCCTACGAGCAGTACTTC.

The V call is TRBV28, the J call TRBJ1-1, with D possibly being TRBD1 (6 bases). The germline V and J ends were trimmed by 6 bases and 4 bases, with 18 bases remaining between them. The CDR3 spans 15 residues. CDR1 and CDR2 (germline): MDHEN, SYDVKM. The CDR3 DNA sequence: TGTGCCAGCAGCATAATGGGGGCCAGGAGCACTGAAGCTTTCTTT. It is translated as CASSIMGARSTEAFF. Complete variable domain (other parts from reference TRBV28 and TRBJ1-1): DVKVTQSSRYLVKRTGEKVFLECVQDMDHENMFWYRQDPGLGLRLIYFSYDVKMKEKGDIPEGYSVSREKKERFSLILESASTNQTSMYLCASSIMGARSTEAFFGQGTRLTVV.

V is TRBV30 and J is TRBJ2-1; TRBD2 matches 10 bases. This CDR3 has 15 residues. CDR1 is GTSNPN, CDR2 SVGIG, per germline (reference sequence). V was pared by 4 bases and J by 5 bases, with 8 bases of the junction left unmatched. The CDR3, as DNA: TGTGCCTGGACCGCACTAGCGGGAATTGACAATGAGCAGTTCTTC. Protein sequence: CAWTALAGIDNEQFF.

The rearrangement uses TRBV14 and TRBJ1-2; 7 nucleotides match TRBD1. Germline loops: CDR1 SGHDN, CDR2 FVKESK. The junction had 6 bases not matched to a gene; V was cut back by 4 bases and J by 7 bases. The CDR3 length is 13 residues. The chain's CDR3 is CASSLGQIVGYTF. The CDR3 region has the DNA TGTGCCAGCAGCCTGGGACAGATTGTTGGCTACACCTTC.

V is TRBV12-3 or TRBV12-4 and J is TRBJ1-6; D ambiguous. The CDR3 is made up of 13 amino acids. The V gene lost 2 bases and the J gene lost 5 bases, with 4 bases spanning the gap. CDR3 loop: CASSLTDNSPLHF. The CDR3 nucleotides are TGTGCCAGCAGTTTAACGGATAATTCACCCCTCCACTTT.

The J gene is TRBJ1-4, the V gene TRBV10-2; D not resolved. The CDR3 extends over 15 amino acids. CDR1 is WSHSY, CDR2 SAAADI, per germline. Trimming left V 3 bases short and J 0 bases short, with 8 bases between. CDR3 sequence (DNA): TGCGCCAGCAGTGAAGGTCCAGCAACTAATGAAAAACTGTTTTTT. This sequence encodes CASSEGPATNEKLFF.

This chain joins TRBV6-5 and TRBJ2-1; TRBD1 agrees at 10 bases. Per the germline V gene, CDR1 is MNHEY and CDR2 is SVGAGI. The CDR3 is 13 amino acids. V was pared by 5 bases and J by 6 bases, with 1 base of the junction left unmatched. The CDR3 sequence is CASSRTGGNEQFF. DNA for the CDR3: TGTGCCAGCAGTCGGACAGGGGGCAATGAGCAGTTCTTC.

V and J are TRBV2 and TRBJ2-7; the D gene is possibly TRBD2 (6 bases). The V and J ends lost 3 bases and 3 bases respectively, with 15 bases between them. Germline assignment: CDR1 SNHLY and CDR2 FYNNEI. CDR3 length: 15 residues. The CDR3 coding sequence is TGTGCCAGCAGTGAGGCTAGCGCGTTGTTCTACGAGCAGTACTTC. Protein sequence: CASSEASALFYEQYF.

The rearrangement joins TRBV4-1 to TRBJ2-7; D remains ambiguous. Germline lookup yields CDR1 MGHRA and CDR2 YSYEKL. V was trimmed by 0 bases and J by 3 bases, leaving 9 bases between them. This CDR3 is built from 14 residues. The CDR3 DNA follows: TGCGCCAGCAGCCAAGATCGGGCAGACTACGAGCAGTACTTC. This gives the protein CASSQDRADYEQYF.

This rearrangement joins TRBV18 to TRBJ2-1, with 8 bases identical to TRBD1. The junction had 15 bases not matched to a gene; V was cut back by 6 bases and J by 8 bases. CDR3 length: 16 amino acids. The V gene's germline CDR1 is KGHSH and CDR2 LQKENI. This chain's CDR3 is CASSLWTGPRSDEQFF. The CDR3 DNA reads TGTGCCAGCTCTCTCTGGACAGGGCCGCGAAGTGATGAGCAGTTCTTC.

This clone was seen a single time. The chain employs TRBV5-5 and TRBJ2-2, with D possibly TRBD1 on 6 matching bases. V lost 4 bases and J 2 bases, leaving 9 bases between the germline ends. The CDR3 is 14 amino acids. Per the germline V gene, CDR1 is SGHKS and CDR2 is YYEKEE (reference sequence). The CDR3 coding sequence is TGTGCCAGCAGCCCGACAGGAAACACCGGGGAGCTGTTTTTT. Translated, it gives CASSPTGNTGELFF. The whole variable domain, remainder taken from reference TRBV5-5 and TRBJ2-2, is DAGVTQSPTHLIKTRGQQVTLRCSPISGHKSVSWYQQVLGQGPQFIFQYYEKEERGRGNFPDRFSARQFPNYSSELNVNALLLGDSALYLCASSPTGNTGELFFGEGSRLTVL.